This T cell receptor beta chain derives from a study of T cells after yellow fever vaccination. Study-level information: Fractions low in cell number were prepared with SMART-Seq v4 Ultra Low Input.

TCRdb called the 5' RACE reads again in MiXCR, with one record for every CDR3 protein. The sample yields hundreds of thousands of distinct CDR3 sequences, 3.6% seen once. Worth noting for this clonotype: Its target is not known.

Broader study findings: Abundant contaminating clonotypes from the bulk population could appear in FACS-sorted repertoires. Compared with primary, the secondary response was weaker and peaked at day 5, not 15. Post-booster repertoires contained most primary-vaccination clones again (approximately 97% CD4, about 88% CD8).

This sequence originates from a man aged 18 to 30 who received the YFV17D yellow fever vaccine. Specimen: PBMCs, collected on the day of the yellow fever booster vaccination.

The CDR3 sequence: CSARGKGTYEQYF. The CDR3 nucleotides are TGCAGTGCTAGAGGAAAGGGAACCTACGAGCAGTACTTC. The chain has TRBV20-1 and TRBJ2-7; D gene unclear. V lost 1 base and J 2 bases, leaving 9 bases between the germline ends. From germline, CDR1 is DFQATT and CDR2 SNEGSKA (reference sequence). The CDR3 consists of 13 residues.